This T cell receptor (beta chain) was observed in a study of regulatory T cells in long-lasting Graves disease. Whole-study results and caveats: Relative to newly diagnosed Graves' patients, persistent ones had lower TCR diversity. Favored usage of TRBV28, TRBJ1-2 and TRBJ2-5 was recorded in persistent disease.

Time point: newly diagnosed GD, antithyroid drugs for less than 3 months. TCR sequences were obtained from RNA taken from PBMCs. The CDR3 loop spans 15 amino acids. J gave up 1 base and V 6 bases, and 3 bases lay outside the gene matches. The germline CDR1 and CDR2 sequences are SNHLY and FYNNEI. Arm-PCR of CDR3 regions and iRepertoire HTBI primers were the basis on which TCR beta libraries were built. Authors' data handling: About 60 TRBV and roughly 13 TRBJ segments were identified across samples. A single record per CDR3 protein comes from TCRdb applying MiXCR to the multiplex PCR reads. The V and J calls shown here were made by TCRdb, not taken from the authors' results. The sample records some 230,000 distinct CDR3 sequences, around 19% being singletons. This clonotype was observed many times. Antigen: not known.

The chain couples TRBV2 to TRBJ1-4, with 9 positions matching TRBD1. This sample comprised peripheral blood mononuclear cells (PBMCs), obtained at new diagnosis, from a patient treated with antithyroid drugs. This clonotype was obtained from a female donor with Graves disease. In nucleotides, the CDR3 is TGTGCCAGCAGCGGACAGGGGAGAACTAATGAAAAACTGTTTTTT. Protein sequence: CASSGQGRTNEKLFF.